Listed below are T cell receptor beta chains from one sample, sequenced in a study of blood T cell repertoires in COVID-19. Sequenced by immunoSEQ multiplex PCR; TCRdb stores in-frame clones only, minus some. Of about 210,000 clones listed, approximately 84% are singletons. Material for sequencing was peripheral blood. The source of these receptors is a woman aged 50 to 60 with active or convalescent COVID-19. Both conserved end residues are part of each CDR3. The order of the fields is clone size, J gene, V gene, D gene, CDR3 DNA, CDR3 protein. D genes are given only for firm matches. Expanded clones are given a class, and other clones once, few, many or no size at all.

few TRBJ1-3 TRBV10-3 . TGTGCCATAAAACCGAGGACTGGAAACACCATATATTTT CAIKPRTGNTIYF
. TRBJ1-2 TRBV5-4 TRBD1 TGTGCCAGCAGCTTGACACAGGGGAGCGAAATCTTC CASSLTQGSEIF
. TRBJ1-5 TRBV2 . TGTGCCAGCACGGCGGGGGGAGAAAAAAATCAGCCCCAGCATTTT CASTAGGEKNQPQHF
. TRBJ2-1 TRBV4-2 . TGTGCCAGCAGCCAAATCTCACTAAGGGGCTACAATGAGCAGTTCTTC CASSQISLRGYNEQFF
. TRBJ1-5 TRBV2 . TGTGCCAGCAGTGCTGGTGCGGGGGCGAGCCGTGGGCCCCAGCATTTT CASSAGAGASRGPQHF
. TRBJ2-3 TRBV10-3 . TGTGCCACAGCGGACAGCACAGATACGCAGTATTTT CATADSTDTQYF
. TRBJ1-1 TRBV30 . TGTGCCTGGGACAGGTCCTTGAACACTGAAGCTTTCTTT CAWDRSLNTEAFF
few TRBJ2-5 TRBV28 . TGTGCCAGCAGTTTTCCAGGGAGGGAGACCCAGTACTTC CASSFPGRETQYF
. TRBJ2-4 TRBV5-1 TRBD1 TGCGCCAGCAGCCAGACGGGACAGCAACTAAACATTCAGTACTTC CASSQTGQQLNIQYF
. TRBJ1-2 TRBV14 . TGTGCCAGCAGCCAAGGAAACGCACAGGTCTTCTATGGCTACACCTTC CASSQGNAQVFYGYTF
. TRBJ1-5 TRBV18 . TGTGCCAGCTCACCACAGGAGGGGTCGAATCAGCCCCAGCATTTT CASSPQEGSNQPQHF
. TRBJ2-1 TRBV14 . TGTGCCAGCAGCCGCCGTTTGGATAGCCATGAGCAGTTCTTC CASSRRLDSHEQFF
. TRBJ1-1 TRBV5-5 . TGTGCCAGCAGCCCCGGGGGAGGGATCCACACTGAAGCTTTCTTT CASSPGGGIHTEAFF
once TRBJ1-6 TRBV6-5 TRBD1 TGTGCCAGCACTACGGGACAGGGGGATTCACCCCTCCACTTT CASTTGQGDSPLHF
. TRBJ2-7 TRBV28 TRBD2 TGTGCCATCGACGCGGGAGGGAGTCGGGGCGAGCAGTACTTC CAIDAGGSRGEQYF
. TRBJ1-2 TRBV27 . TGTGCCAGCAGCCTCGGAGGATGGCCCTATGGCTACACCTTC CASSLGGWPYGYTF
. TRBJ1-1 TRBV5-1 TRBD1 TGCGCCAGCAGCTTGACAGGGGAGGTTATAAGAGCTTTCTTT CASSLTGEVIRAFF
. TRBJ2-1 TRBV7-2 . TGTGCCAGCAGCCTAATGCCTAGCGCCTACAATGAGCAGTTCTTC CASSLMPSAYNEQFF
. TRBJ2-1 TRBV11-2 . TGTGCCAGCAGCCCACAGGGTGATGAGCAGTTCTTC CASSPQGDEQFF
. TRBJ1-3 TRBV7-8 . TGTGCCAGCAGCTTAAGGCGCTGGAGTGCTTCCTCTGGAAACACCATATATTTT CASSLRRWSASSGNTIYF
. TRBJ2-6 TRBV29-1 . TGCAGCGTTCGGACTTTGTCTGGGGCCAACGTCCTGACTTTC CSVRTLSGANVLTF
. TRBJ1-1 TRBV12-3/TRBV12-4 TRBD1 TGTGCCAGCAGTACAGGGGGGACTGAAGCTTTCTTT CASSTGGTEAFF
. TRBJ1-3 TRBV5-6 . TGTGCCAGCAGCCTCTCTGGAAACACCATATATTTT CASSLSGNTIYF
. TRBJ2-2 TRBV18 TRBD2 TGTGCCAGCTCACCGGGACTAGCGGGAGCAACCGGGGAGCTGTTTTTT CASSPGLAGATGELFF
once TRBJ1-3 TRBV5-6 . TGTGCCAGCAGCTCCACAGGGCTTGAAAACACCATATATTTT CASSSTGLENTIYF
. TRBJ2-1 TRBV15 . TGTGCCACCAGCAGAGATCGTAACACGTACAATGAGCAGTTCTTC CATSRDRNTYNEQFF
. TRBJ2-7 TRBV24-1 TRBD1 TGTGCCACCAGTGATGGTCAGGGGGCATTCGAGCAGTACTTC CATSDGQGAFEQYF
few TRBJ1-1 TRBV18 . TGTGCCAGCTCACCACCGACAGATTTGAACACTGAAGCTTTCTTT CASSPPTDLNTEAFF
. TRBJ2-5 TRBV9 TRBD1 TGTGCCAGCAGCGTAGGACAGGGGGCTGCGGAGACCCAGTACTTC CASSVGQGAAETQYF
. TRBJ1-6 TRBV3-1/TRBV3-2 . TGTGCCAGCAGCCAAGTAGCTTCACCCCTCCACTTT CASSQVASPLHF
. TRBJ2-3 TRBV18 TRBD1 TGTGCCAGCTCACCATTTAGGGGGACAGCCAAGCTGACAGATACGCAGTATTTT CASSPFRGTAKLTDTQYF
few TRBJ2-3 TRBV5-1 TRBD2 TGCGCCAGCAGCTTAGTTAGCGGGAGTTGGGATACGCAGTATTTT CASSLVSGSWDTQYF
. TRBJ1-2 TRBV28 . TGTGCCAGCAGGAAACGGGGTTTCGGAACTAACTATGGCTACACCTTC CASRKRGFGTNYGYTF
. TRBJ2-5 TRBV29-1 . TGCAGCGTTGGCAAACAGGGGAGGGAGACCCAGTACTTC CSVGKQGRETQYF
few TRBJ2-1 TRBV2 TRBD2 TGTGCCAGCAGGGCGAGCGGGGGGCCGTACGATGAGCAGTTCTTC CASRASGGPYDEQFF
. TRBJ2-1 TRBV7-9 TRBD2 TGTGCCAGCAGCTTCGGAAAAGCGGGATCGGCTGAGTTCTTC CASSFGKAGSAEFF
once TRBJ1-1 TRBV4-1 . TGCGCCAGCAGCCCCAGGGCCGGGGGTGACACTGAAGCTTTCTTT CASSPRAGGDTEAFF
few TRBJ1-5 TRBV10-2 . TGCGCCAGCAGTGAGTCACAGGTAAATCAGCCCCAGCATTTT CASSESQVNQPQHF
. TRBJ1-4 TRBV5-5 . TGTGCCAGCAGCTCCGGGGGTAGTAATGAAAAACTGTTTTTT CASSSGGSNEKLFF
. TRBJ1-2 TRBV7-2 TRBD1 TGTGCCAGCAGCGAAGGACAGGCGAGGGGCTACACCTTC CASSEGQARGYTF
. TRBJ1-2 TRBV19 TRBD1 TGTGCCAGTACTGACCCTGGGACAGAAGGCTACACCTTC CASTDPGTEGYTF
. TRBJ1-2 TRBV5-1 TRBD1 TGCGCCAGCAGCTTCGGGACAGGGCAAGGCTACACCTTC CASSFGTGQGYTF
. TRBJ1-1 TRBV27 . TGTGCCAGCAGGCAGGGTCCTGAAGCTTTCTTT CASRQGPEAFF
once TRBJ2-3 TRBV11-2 TRBD1 TGTGCCAGCAGCTCGGGACAGGGGGCTGCAGATACGCAGTATTTT CASSSGQGAADTQYF
. TRBJ1-1 TRBV14 . TGTGCCAGCAGCCAAGAAGGTGGGTGGAGGGCGACTCAGAACACTGAAGCTTTCTTT CASSQEGGWRATQNTEAFF
once TRBJ1-6 TRBV9 . TGTGCCAGCAGCGTTGGGGGGGGGAACCCGCCACCCCTCCACTTT CASSVGGGNPPPLHF
few TRBJ1-2 TRBV11-2 TRBD1 TGTGCCAGCAGTTGGGACAGTAGGGGAAGTGGCTACACCTTC CASSWDSRGSGYTF
. TRBJ2-7 TRBV30 . TGTGCCTGGAGTGGGCGGCCAGGGGAGAGGCAGTACTTC CAWSGRPGERQYF
. TRBJ2-1 TRBV19 . TGTGCCAGTAGCAGGGGTGGATACAATGAGCAGTTCTTC CASSRGGYNEQFF
. TRBJ2-3 TRBV6-5 . TGTGCCAGCACCCGGGATCCGAGCACAGATACGCAGTATTTT CASTRDPSTDTQYF
once TRBJ2-1 TRBV28 TRBD1 TGTGCCAGCAGTTTATTAGTCCGGGACAGGGAGCATGAGCAGTTCTTC CASSLLVRDREHEQFF
. TRBJ2-5 TRBV2 . TGTGCCGGAGCTCTAAGCCTTGAGACCCAGTACTTC CAGALSLETQYF
once TRBJ2-1 TRBV7-3 TRBD2 TGTGCCAGCAGCTGGACTAGCGACAGGAGCTCCTACAATGAGCAGTTCTTC CASSWTSDRSSYNEQFF
. TRBJ2-1 TRBV15 . TGTGCCACCAGCCCGAATCGGGGAAGCTCCTACAATGAGCAGTTCTTC CATSPNRGSSYNEQFF